The sequence of this T cell receptor beta chain was determined in a study of cytomegalovirus exposure and HLA in healthy donors (dated by TCRdb to the late 2010s). Study-level background: In an earlier analysis of 587 of the donors, around 300 Gb of sequence data and some 100 million unique TCR beta sequences from 150 million to 200 million T cells were reported. Of the 300 to 450 genotyped donors, 75% to 85% were placed in the genetic ancestry cluster associated with self-reported Caucasian donors. Across around 400 genotyped donors of the cohort, an average of roughly 250,000 unique TCR beta nucleotide sequences per donor were sequenced, and 15% to 20% of those sequences were non-productive. An earlier analysis of 587 of the donors used high-throughput TCR beta sequencing to judge whether each TCR beta V gene segment behaved as functional or pseudogenic. The study aimed to test whether signatures of past pathogen exposure could be identified by cataloging public T cell receptors. A later analysis re-examined previously published TCR beta repertoires from several hundred donors and added high-resolution HLA genotyping to investigate patterns of TCR occurrence. A separate validation cohort of approximately 120 different subjects was used in addition to the roughly 720-subject first cohort. Roughly 300 gigabases of sequencing data and tens of millions of unique TCR sequences were included in an early release covering 550 to 800 HLA-typed donors. Class I and class II HLA loci were covered by the typing at four-digit resolution. Donor age, sex, ethnicity and CMV serostatus were collected together with the repertoire data. To predict cytomegalovirus infection status, the study brought together high-throughput TCR immunosequencing, statistical association of individual TCRs with disease status, and machine learning. Because of strong linkage in the cohort, roughly 5 DR-DQ haplotypes were treated as single units for association and clustering. The later analysis used no new phenotypic data to find candidate immune exposures, relying instead on TCR beta sequences and their occurrence across donors. The study profiled the T cell repertoires of some 610 subjects by immunosequencing and related them to cytomegalovirus serostatus. The number of donors typed differed by locus, with roughly 629-640 for A, B, C, DRB1 and DQB1, roughly 550 for DQA1, approximately 580 for DPA1, and some 440 for DPB1. All discovery cohort repertoires had been generated on a single sequencing platform. In a later genetic analysis, genome-wide SNP genotypes for about three fifths of the roughly 670 donors were used, and that subset was treated as a discovery cohort.

Points the paper makes about the study in general: Because HLA typing was missing for some donors at each locus, association tests included only the typed subset. A later analysis associated some 17,000 TCR beta sequences with specific HLA alleles at a false discovery rate of 0.05. Assigning TCR associations to individual alleles was difficult when HLA alleles, especially DR and DQ, strongly co-occurred. Three of the identified cytomegalovirus-associated TCR beta chains were confirmed in vitro to be specific for cytomegalovirus antigens. A further reported finding was that TCR beta sequences accurately predicted the HLA-A and HLA-B alleles for most subjects in the first cohort. A later genetic analysis associated a missense DCLRE1C variant with V-gene and J-gene trimming of TCR beta chains, and an independent cohort replicated the association. A group of highly shared sequence variants was considered likely to be a technical artifact of the sequencing pipeline. Most TCR sequences were seen in very few donors, while some public TCRs were found in many individuals. Only TCR beta chains were sequenced in this cohort, and the absence of alpha or paired-chain data limited detectable features. The study listed 164 TCR beta chains as associated with cytomegalovirus. Several of the top co-occurrence clusters appeared to be linked to parvovirus B19, influenza, CMV and Epstein-Barr virus, according to a later analysis. Most CMV-associated TCR beta chains appeared to be HLA-restricted in a later analysis, and the HLA associations seemed to be driven largely by CMV exposure. Because counts were too low, some 17 rarely observed V segments, including chromosome 9 orphons, were excluded from the earlier analysis of a few hundred of the donors. Because the 87-base-pair reads could not distinguish some IMGT-functional V segments, including TRBV6-2 and TRBV6-3, those segments were excluded. In a later analysis, HLA-associated TCR beta chains were found to be more clonally expanded and to have lower generation probabilities than equally common non-associated chains. According to a later genetic analysis, donors in an Asian-associated ancestry cluster had fewer N-insertions in productive TCRs than the roughly 670-donor mean. The authors suggested that the approach could potentially be generalized to other disease states and immunological phenotypes. The classifier was reported to diagnose cytomegalovirus status with high specificity and sensitivity in both the original cohort and the validation cohort. The presence/absence analyses assumed that sequencing depth was roughly uniform across donors, and that assumption may not be true. A later analysis found that TCR association rates varied across HLA loci, with DRB1 alleles showing the most associated TCRs and HLA-C alleles the fewest. Linkage disequilibrium might explain the correlated functional status among segregating V segments, but an unknown experimental factor could not be ruled out. Immune exposure information for the cohort was limited to CMV serostatus. In an earlier analysis of some 550 of the donors, most TCR beta V segments were observed in productive rearrangements about 87% or about 30% of the time, broadly matching IMGT annotations.

In total, 666 healthy bone marrow donors made up the cohort. Cohort members were all nominally healthy when sampled, although unrecorded immune exposures were likely present. The donor tested CMV seronegative, placing the donor among the approximately 360 seronegative members of the cohort. Each donor provided a peripheral blood sample, and peripheral blood mononuclear cells were used for TCR beta sequencing. Genomic DNA was extracted from the blood cell samples with the Qiagen DNeasy Blood Extraction Kit. Receptors were amplified or captured by the immunoSEQ multiplex PCR assay. A mixture of 60 forward primers for TCR Vbeta segments and 13 reverse primers for TCR Jbeta segments was used in the multiplex PCR. A multiplex PCR assay on genomic DNA amplified the CDR3 region of rearranged TCR beta genes. Amplified TCR beta libraries were sequenced as 87-base-pair reads on the Illumina HiSeq System. As for the authors' bioinformatics: A later analysis counted about 76 million unique TCR beta chains across the roughly 700 repertoires, and approximately 11 million of these chains were shared by at least two donors. To remove PCR and sequencing errors, raw reads were error-corrected and collapsed into unique sequences using a nearest-neighbor algorithm that merged closely related sequences. Alignment of CDR3 sequences to IMGT reference sequences was used to assign V, D and J gene segments. For a sequence to be retained, a match of at least six nucleotides to both a V gene segment and a J gene segment was required. Rearrangements were called productive when the CDR3 lacked stop codons and stayed in frame with V and J; all others were non-productive. CDR3 was defined according to IMGT convention as the region running from the second conserved V-encoded cysteine to the conserved J-encoded phenylalanine. Sequences without an unambiguous match to a single V gene segment were excluded from the earlier analysis of a few hundred of the donors. In an earlier analysis of 587 of the donors, a V segment was called functional when productive rearrangements were above 56.7%, and segregating when the standard deviation between donors exceeded 5%. A statistical classification framework was developed to diagnose cytomegalovirus status using the catalog of TCR beta chain sequences. In a later analysis, TCR nucleotide sequences were compared against IMGT/GENE-DB human TR gene sequences so that V and J genes could be assigned. In a later analysis, CDR3 sequences and most-parsimonious VDJ recombination scenarios were assigned using the TCRdist pipeline. In a later analysis, each TCR beta chain was defined by its CDR3 amino acid sequence together with its V-gene family, and reads lacking a unique V-gene family were excluded. In a later analysis, fewer than 650 highly shared, low-generation-probability nucleotide sequences were removed to address suspected cross-contamination and a sequencing artifact. For each public chain, a later analysis derived a clonal expansion index from normalized ranks of inferred template counts within each repertoire. A later analysis computed generation probabilities with a VDJ recombination model fitted to out-of-frame rearrangements, and checked the results against IGoR. In a later analysis, TCR-TCR, TCR-HLA and TCR-CMV co-occurrence was scored with hypergeometric tests, and a repertoire-size bias correction was applied to TCR pairs. To estimate false discovery rates, a later analysis permuted the HLA or CMV assignments 20 times. In a later analysis, co-occurring TCRs were grouped using DBSCAN, and TCRdist sequence similarity was added for clustering within HLA-allele-positive subsets. For co-occurrence clustering, repertoires with fewer than 30,000 or more than 120,000 public chains were excluded, along with five repertoires with anomalous nucleotide sharing. The table comes from immuneACCESS by way of TCRdb, which keeps in-frame sequences with V and J called. Part of the clones is missing from these tables; in studies checked, under half for an unresolved V gene and the rest for unknown reasons. V and J calls and clone size come straight from that table; D and trimming were deduced from the DNA. The sample contains roughly 150,000 clones, over 80% of them found a single time. Together, the top ten hold around 3.2% of the sample.

Remarks on this clone: Its cognate antigen has yet to be identified. No quality values exist for individual bases; no much larger clone is one base distant.

Between the V and J ends, shortened by 3 bases and 3 bases respectively, the junction contains 8 bases. In the germline V gene, CDR1 corresponds to SGHTA and CDR2 to FQGNSA. From the cysteine through the phenylalanine, the CDR3 covers 13 amino acids. Here the CDR3 DNA is all that survives: 39 bases in frame from base 1. This sequence originates from a male donor in good health and CMV-seronegative. The rearranged chain carries TRBV7-2 and TRBJ2-5, and the D gene may be TRBD2, 5 bases matching. The sample comprised PBMCs. Here the CDR3 is given as CASSFTREETQYF. At the DNA level, the sequence is TGTGCCAGCAGCTTCACTAGAGAAGAGACCCAGTACTTC.